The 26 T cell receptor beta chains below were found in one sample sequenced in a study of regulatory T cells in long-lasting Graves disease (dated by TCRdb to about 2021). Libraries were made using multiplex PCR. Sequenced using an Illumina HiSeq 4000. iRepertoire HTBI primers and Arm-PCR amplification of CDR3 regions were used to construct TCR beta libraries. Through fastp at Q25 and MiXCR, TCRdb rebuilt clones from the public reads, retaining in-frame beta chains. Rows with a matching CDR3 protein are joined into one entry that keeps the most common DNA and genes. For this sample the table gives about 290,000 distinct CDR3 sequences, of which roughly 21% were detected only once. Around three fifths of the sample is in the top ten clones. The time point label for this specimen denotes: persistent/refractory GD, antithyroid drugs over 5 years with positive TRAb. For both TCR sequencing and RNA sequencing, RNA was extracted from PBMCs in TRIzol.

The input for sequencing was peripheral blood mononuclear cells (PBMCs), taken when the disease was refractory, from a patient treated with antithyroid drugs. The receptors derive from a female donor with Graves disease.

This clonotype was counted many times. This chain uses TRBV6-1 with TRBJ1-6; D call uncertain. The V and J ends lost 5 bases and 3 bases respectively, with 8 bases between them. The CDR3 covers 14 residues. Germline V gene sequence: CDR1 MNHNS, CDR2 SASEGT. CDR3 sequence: CASSSRNYNSPLHF. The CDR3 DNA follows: TGTGCCAGCAGTAGCAGGAACTATAATTCACCCCTCCACTTT.

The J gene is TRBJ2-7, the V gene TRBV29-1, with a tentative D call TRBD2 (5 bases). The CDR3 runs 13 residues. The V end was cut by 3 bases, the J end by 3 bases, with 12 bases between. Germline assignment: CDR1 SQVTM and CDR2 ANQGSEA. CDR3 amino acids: CSVDGGPSYEQYF. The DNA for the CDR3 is TGCAGCGTTGACGGCGGGCCAAGCTACGAGCAGTACTTC.

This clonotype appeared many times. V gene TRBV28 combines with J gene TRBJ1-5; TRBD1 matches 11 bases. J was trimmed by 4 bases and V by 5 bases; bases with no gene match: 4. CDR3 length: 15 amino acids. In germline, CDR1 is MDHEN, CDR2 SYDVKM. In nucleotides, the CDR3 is TGTGCCAGCAGTGGGGACAGGGGGTTTAATCAGCCCCAGCATTTT. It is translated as CASSGDRGFNQPQHF.

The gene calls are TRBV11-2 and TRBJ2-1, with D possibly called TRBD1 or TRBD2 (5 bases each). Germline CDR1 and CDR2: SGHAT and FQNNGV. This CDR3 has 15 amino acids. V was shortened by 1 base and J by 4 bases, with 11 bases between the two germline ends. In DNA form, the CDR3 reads TGTGCCAGCAGCTTAGGTCGGGGCAATTACAATGAGCAGTTCTTC. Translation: CASSLGRGNYNEQFF.

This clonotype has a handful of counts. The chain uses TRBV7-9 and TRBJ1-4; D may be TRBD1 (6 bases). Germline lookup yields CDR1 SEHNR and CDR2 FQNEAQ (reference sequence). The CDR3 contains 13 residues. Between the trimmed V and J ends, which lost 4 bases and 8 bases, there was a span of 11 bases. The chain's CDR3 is CASSYRDSEKLFF. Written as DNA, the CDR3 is TGTGCCAGCAGCTACAGGGATTCGGAAAAACTGTTTTTT.

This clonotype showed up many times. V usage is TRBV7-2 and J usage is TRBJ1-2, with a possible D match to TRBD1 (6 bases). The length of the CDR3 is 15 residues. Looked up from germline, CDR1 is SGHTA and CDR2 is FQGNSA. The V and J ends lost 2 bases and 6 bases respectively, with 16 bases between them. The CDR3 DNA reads TGTGCCAGCAGCTTACGAAGAGATAGGGGGGATGGCTACACCTTC. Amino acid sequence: CASSLRRDRGDGYTF.

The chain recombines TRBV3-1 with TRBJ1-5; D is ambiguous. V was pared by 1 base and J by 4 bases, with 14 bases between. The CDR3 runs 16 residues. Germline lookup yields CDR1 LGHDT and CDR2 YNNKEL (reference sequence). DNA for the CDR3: TGTGCCAGCAGCCAAGGGCATCCTGACGCTAATCAGCCCCAGCATTTT. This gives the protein CASSQGHPDANQPQHF.

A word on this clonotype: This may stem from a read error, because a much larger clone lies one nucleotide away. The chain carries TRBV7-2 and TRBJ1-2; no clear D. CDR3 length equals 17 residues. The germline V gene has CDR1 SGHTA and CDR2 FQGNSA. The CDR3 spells CASGLDSATHFNYGYTF. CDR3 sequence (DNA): TGTGCCAGCGGCTTAGATTCAGCCACTCACTTTAACTATGGCTACACCTTC.

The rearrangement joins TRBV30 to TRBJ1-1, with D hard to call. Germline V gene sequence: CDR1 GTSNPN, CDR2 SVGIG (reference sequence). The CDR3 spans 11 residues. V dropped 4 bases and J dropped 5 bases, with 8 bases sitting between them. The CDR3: CAWNPGTEAFF. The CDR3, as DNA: TGTGCCTGGAACCCCGGGACTGAAGCTTTCTTT.

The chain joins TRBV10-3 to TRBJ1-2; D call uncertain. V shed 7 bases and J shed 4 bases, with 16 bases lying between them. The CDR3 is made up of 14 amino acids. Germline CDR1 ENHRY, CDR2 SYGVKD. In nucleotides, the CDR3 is TGTGCCATCACCGATACCGGATCCTTCTATGGCTACACCTTC. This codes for CAITDTGSFYGYTF.

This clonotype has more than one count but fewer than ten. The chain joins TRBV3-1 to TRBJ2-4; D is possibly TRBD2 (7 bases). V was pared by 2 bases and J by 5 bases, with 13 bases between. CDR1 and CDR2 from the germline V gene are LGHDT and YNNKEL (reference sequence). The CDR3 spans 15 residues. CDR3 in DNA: TGTGCCAGCAGCCAAAGGGGGGGTATCGAAAACATTCAGTACTTC. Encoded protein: CASSQRGGIENIQYF.

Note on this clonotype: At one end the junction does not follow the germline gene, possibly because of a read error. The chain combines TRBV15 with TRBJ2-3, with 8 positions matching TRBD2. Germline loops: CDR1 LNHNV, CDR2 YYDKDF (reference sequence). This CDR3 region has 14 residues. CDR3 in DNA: TGTGTCACCACCCGGGGGGGGGACACAGATACGCAGTATTTT. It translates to CVTTRGGDTDTQYF.

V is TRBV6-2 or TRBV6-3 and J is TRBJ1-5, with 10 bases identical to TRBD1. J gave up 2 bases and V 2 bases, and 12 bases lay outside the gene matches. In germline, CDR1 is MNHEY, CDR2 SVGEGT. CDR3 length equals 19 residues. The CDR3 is CASSYKDHRDRGCNQPQHF. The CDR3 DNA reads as TGTGCCAGCAGTTACAAAGACCATCGGGACAGGGGATGCAATCAGCCCCAGCATTTT.

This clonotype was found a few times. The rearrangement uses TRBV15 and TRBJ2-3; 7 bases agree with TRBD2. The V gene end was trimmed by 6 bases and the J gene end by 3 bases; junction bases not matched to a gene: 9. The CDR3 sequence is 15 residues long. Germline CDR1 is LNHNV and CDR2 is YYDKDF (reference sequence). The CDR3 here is CATREGSGVTDTQYF. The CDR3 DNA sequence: TGTGCCACCAGGGAGGGCAGCGGGGTAACAGATACGCAGTATTTT.

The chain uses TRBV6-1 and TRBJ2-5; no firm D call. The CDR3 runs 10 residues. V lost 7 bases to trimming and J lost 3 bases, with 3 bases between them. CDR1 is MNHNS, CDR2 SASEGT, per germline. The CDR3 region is CASIKETQYF. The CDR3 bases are TGTGCCAGCATAAAAGAGACCCAGTACTTC.

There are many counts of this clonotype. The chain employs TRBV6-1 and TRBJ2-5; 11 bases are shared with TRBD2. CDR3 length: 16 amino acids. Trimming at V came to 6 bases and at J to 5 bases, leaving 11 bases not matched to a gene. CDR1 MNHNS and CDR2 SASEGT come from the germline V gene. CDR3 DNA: TGTGCCAGCAGCCCAGAGGAACTAGCGGGAGAGGAGACCCAGTACTTC. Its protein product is CASSPEELAGEETQYF.

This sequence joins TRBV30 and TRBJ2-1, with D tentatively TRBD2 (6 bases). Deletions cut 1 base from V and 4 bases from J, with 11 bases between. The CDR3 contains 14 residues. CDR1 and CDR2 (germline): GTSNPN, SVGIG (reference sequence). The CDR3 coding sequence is TGTGCCTGGAGTGCAGGAGGGGCGTACAATGAGCAGTTCTTC. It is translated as CAWSAGGAYNEQFF.

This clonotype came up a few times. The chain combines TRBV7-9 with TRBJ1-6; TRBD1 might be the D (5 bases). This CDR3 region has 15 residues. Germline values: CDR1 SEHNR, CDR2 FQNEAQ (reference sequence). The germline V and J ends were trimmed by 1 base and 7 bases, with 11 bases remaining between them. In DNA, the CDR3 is TGTGCCAGCAGCTTAGATCAGGGTCCAAATTCACCCCTCCACTTT. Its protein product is CASSLDQGPNSPLHF.

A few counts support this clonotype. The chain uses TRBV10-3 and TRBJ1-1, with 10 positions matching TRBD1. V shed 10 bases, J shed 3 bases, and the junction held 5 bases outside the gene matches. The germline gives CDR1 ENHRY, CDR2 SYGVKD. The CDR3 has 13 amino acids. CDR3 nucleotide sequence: TGTGCCACCCGGGACAGGGGTTACACTGAAGCTTTCTTT. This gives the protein CATRDRGYTEAFF.

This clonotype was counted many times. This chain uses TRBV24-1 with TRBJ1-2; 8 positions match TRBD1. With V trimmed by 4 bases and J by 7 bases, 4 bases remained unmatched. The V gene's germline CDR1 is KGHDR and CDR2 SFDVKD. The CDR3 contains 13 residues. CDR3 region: CATSEQGGGGYTF. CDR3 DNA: TGTGCCACCAGTGAACAGGGGGGCGGTGGCTACACCTTC.

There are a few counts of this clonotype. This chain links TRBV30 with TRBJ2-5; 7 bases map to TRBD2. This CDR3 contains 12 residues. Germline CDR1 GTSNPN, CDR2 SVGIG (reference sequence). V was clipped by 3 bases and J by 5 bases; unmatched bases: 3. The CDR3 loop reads CAWSRGDETQYF. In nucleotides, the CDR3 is TGTGCCTGGAGCCGGGGGGATGAGACCCAGTACTTC.

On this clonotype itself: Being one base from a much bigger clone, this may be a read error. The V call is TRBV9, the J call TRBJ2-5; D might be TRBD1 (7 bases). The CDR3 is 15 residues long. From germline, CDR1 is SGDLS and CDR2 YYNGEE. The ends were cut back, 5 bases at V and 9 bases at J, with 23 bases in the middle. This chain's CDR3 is CASSEKTGWGEAQYF. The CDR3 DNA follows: TGTGCCAGCAGTGAAAAGACAGGGTGGGGGGAGGCCCAGTACTTC.

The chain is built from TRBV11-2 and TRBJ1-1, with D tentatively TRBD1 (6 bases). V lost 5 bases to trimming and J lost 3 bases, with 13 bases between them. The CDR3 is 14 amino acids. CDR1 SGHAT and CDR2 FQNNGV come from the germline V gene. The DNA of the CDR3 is TGTGCCAGCAGCCCAGGACAGACCCACACTGAAGCTTTCTTT. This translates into CASSPGQTHTEAFF. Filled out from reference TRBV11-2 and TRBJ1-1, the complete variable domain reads EAGVAQSPRYKIIEKRQSVAFWCNPISGHATLYWYQQILGQGPKLLIQFQNNGVVDDSQLPKDRFSAERLKGVDSTLKIQPAKLEDSAVYLCASSPGQTHTEAFFGQGTRLTVV.

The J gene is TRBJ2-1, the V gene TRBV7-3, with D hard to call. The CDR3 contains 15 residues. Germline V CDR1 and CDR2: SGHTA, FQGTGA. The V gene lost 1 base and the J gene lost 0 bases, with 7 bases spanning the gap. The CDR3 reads CASSLSASSYNEQFF. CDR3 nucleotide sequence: TGTGCCAGCAGCTTAAGCGCGAGCTCCTACAATGAGCAGTTCTTC.

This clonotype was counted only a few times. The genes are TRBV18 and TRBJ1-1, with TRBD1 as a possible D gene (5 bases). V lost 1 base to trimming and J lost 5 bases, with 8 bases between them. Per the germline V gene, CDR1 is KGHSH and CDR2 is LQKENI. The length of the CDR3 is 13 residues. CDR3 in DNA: TGTGCCAGCTCACCACGGACACTAACTGAAGCTTTCTTT. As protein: CASSPRTLTEAFF.

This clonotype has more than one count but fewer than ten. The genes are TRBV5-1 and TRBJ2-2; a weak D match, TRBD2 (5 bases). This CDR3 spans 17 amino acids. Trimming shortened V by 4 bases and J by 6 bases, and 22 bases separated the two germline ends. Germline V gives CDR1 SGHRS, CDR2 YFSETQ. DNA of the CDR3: TGCGCCAGCAGCAGAGTCTTGGCGGGCGGCCTCGCCGGGGAGCTGTTTTTT. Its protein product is CASSRVLAGGLAGELFF.